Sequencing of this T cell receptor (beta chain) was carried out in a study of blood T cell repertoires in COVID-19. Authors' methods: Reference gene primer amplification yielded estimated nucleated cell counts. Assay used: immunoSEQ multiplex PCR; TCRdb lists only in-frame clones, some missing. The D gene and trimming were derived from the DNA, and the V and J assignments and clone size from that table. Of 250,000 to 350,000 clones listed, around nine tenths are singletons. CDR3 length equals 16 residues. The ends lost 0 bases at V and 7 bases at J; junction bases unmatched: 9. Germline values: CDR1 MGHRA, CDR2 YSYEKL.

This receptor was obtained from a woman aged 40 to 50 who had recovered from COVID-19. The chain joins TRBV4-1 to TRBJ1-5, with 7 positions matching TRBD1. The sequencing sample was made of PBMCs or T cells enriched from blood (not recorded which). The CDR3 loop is CASSQDPPQGEQPQHF. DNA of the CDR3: TGCGCCAGCAGCCAAGATCCCCCCCAGGGGGAACAGCCCCAGCATTTT.